The source of this TCR beta chain is a study of tumor and adjacent non-tumor tissue in lung cancer. This clonotype was detected ten times or more. A modified ARM-PCR protocol with three rounds of nested PCR amplified TCRbeta. TCRdb fed the multiplex PCR reads into MiXCR, producing one record per CDR3 protein. The sample gives 200,000 to 250,000 distinct CDR3 sequences, 60% to 75% of which show up once; approximately 26% is in the top ten. No cell sorting was done before RNA was extracted from the tissue. The CDR3 contains 17 residues. J lost 2 bases, V lost 1 base, and 5 bases had no gene match. The germline gives CDR1 LGHNA, CDR2 YNFKEQ.

Material for sequencing was lung tumor tissue. The source is a man between 60 and 75 years old with non-small cell lung cancer. The chain combines TRBV4-2 with TRBJ2-6, with 7 bases matching TRBD1. For the CDR3, the DNA is TGTGCCAGCAGCCAAGGGACCGGGACAGCTGGGGCCAACGTCCTGACTTTC. This codes for CASSQGTGTAGANVLTF.